The present entry profiles one TCR beta chain with its context. Its antigen is not identified. The data stem from a study of T cells after yellow fever vaccination. Whole-study findings and limits: Clonotype sharing between CD4 and CD8 compartments was small. A weaker secondary response peaked on day 5, the primary on day 15.

Template switching by 5'RACE produced TCR cDNA, adding a universal primer site and UMIs. One entry per CDR3 protein results from TCRdb running MiXCR on the 5' RACE reads. The sample lists 450,000 to 600,000 distinct CDR3 sequences; about 17% were seen once. This CDR3 spans 15 amino acids. Germline CDR1 DFQATT, CDR2 SNEGSKA (reference sequence). J gave up 3 bases and V 3 bases, and 6 bases lay outside the gene matches. Sample: PBMCs, taken around 5 days after the first yellow fever vaccination. The TCR was taken from a man between 18 and 35 years old who received the YFV17D yellow fever vaccine. V usage is TRBV20-1 and J usage is TRBJ2-5; TRBD2 matches 11 bases. The CDR3 protein is CSASAPGLAEETQYF. CDR3 nucleotides: TGCAGTGCTAGTGCTCCGGGACTAGCGGAAGAGACCCAGTACTTC.